The entry below gives a single TCR beta chain sequence along with its context. This record belongs to a study of T cell changes during pregnancy in multiple sclerosis. Clones were read by immunoSEQ multiplex PCR, and TCRdb kept only the in-frame ones, dropping some. The sample includes under 55,000 clones, around 94% of them seen just once. Specimen: CD4+ T cells from peripheral blood mononuclear cells, collected in the third trimester of pregnancy. The receptor comes from a female donor with multiple sclerosis, enrolled in a pregnancy study.

The CDR3 coding sequence is TGTGCCTGGACAGGGGAAGGCTTTGGTGAAAAACTGTTTTTT. It yields the protein CAWTGEGFGEKLFF. The chain links TRBV30 to TRBJ1-4, with TRBD1 as a possible D gene (6 bases). Germline V gene sequence: CDR1 GTSNPN, CDR2 SVGIG (reference sequence). Trimming left V 4 bases short and J 7 bases short, with 16 bases between. The length of the CDR3 is 14 residues. Full variable domain (outside the CDR3, taken from reference TRBV30 and TRBJ1-4): SQTIHQWPATLVQPVGSPLSLECTVEGTSNPNLYWYRQAAGRGLQLLFYSVGIGQISSEVPQNLSASRPQDRQFILSSKKLLLSDSGFYLCAWTGEGFGEKLFFGSGTQLSVL.